The T cell receptor beta chain described here comes from a study of T cells in Graves' hyperthyroidism and ophthalmopathy. Findings and caveats of the study: Clonotypes that were expanded in thyroid above 0.001 mostly appeared in blood too.

RNA transcripts served as the template for amplifying TCR beta CDR3 regions. First-round RT-PCR with HTBI primers amplified the TCR CDR3 region. TCRdb recomputed calls from the multiplex PCR reads with MiXCR, one row per CDR3 protein. The profile shows about 400,000 distinct CDR3 sequences, 15% of them singletons. This clonotype was detected many times. Its antigen is still unknown. V shed 4 bases and J 5 bases; nucleotides not matched to a gene: 14. Germline CDR1 and CDR2: SGHAT and FQNNGV. CDR3 length: 17 residues. The sequenced sample consisted of blood. The chain employs TRBV11-2 and TRBJ2-5, with 9 bases aligning to TRBD2. The sequence came from a woman aged 30 to 39 with Graves' hyperthyroidism. CDR3 sequence: CASSSGPAGGLRETQYF. The CDR3, as DNA: TGTGCCAGCAGCTCCGGTCCAGCGGGAGGCCTCCGGGAGACCCAGTACTTC.